This T cell receptor (beta chain) was recorded in a study of cytomegalovirus exposure and HLA in healthy donors. In the study overall: An early data release held approximately 85 million unique TCRs from HLA-typed donors. Study observations and caveats: In vitro data verified three CMV-associated chains as specific for CMV antigens.

CDR1 SGHRS and CDR2 YFSETQ come from the germline V gene. V dropped 1 base and J dropped 4 bases, with 11 bases sitting between them. This CDR3 is 14 amino acids long. Note on this clone: Its antigen is unknown.

Vbeta (60) and Jbeta (13) primers were used in the PCR. Produced via immunoSEQ multiplex PCR; TCRdb's table is partial and in-frame only. The table records some 120,000 clones, 77% of them present only once. The gene calls are TRBV5-1 and TRBJ1-2, with D unclear. Input material: PBMCs. The receptor was isolated from a woman aged 40 to 50 in good health and CMV-seropositive. The CDR3 is CASSLLEGSYGYTF. As DNA, the CDR3 is TGCGCCAGCAGCTTGTTGGAGGGCAGCTATGGCTACACCTTC.